Listed here are 29 T cell receptor beta chains from one sample, sequenced in a study of T-cell reconstitution after alpha-beta-depleted transplantation in children. Library preparation (for TCRbeta) was performed with unique molecular identifiers. TCRdb analysed the PCR reads with MiXCR anew, one entry per CDR3 protein. The sample has under 750,000 distinct CDR3 sequences; about 23% are singletons. Material: PBMCs, mostly from graft donor cells, obtained 360 days after TCRalphabeta/CD19-depleted stem cell transplant. The receptors here all came from a boy under two years old who had a stem cell transplant for acute myeloid leukemia, so the T cells may come from the graft donor.

The rearrangement links TRBV7-9 to TRBJ2-5; D is ambiguous. The V gene lost 5 bases and the J gene lost 3 bases, with 10 bases spanning the gap. Germline CDR1 SEHNR, CDR2 FQNEAQ (reference sequence). CDR3 size: 13 residues. The CDR3 bases are TGTGCCAGCAGCCAGCCAGCGAAAGAGACCCAGTACTTC. Translated: CASSQPAKETQYF. The full variable domain, in which reference TRBV7-9 and TRBJ2-5 provide the parts outside the CDR3, is DTGVSQNPRHKITKRGQNVTFRCDPISEHNRLYWYRQTLGQGPEFLTYFQNEAQLEKSRLLSDRFSAERPKGSFSTLEIQRTEQGDSAMYLCASSQPAKETQYFGPGTRLLVL.

This clonotype was seen only a few times. This chain uses TRBV30 with TRBJ2-1; tentative D call: TRBD2 (6 bases). The CDR3 spans 13 residues. Trimming stripped 4 bases from V and 4 bases from J, with 11 bases between. Germline V gene data show CDR1 as GTSNPN and CDR2 as SVGIG (reference sequence). The CDR3 is CAWTAGQYNEQFF. In nucleotides, the CDR3 is TGTGCCTGGACCGCGGGGCAGTACAATGAGCAGTTCTTC.

This clonotype was seen many times. The chain combines TRBV20-1 with TRBJ1-2, with D maybe TRBD1 (6 bases). Germline CDR1 DFQATT, CDR2 SNEGSKA (reference sequence). Trimming took off 0 bases at V and 7 bases at J, with 21 bases between the two ends. The CDR3 is 16 amino acids. The CDR3 region is CSARDGRGAQTSGYTF. Written as DNA, the CDR3 is TGCAGTGCTAGAGATGGGAGGGGGGCGCAGACTTCTGGCTACACCTTC.

The genes are TRBV5-5 and TRBJ1-1, with no clear D. This CDR3 region has 17 residues. Deletions cut 4 bases from V and 1 base from J, with 20 bases between. CDR1 and CDR2 from the germline V gene are SGHKS and YYEKEE (reference sequence). CDR3 residues: CASSHGEDEAANTEAFF. The CDR3 DNA reads as TGTGCCAGCAGCCACGGTGAGGATGAGGCGGCGAACACTGAAGCTTTCTTT.

The chain joins TRBV20-1 to TRBJ2-2; 7 bases fit TRBD2. Per germline, CDR1 DFQATT and CDR2 SNEGSKA (reference sequence). The CDR3 has 13 residues. V trimming: 2 bases; J trimming: 6 bases; junction bases outside the gene matches: 3. The CDR3 bases are TGCAGTGCTAGATCCGGACTAGCCGGGGAGCTGTTTTTT. Its translation: CSARSGLAGELFF.

This clonotype was counted ten times or more. The J gene is TRBJ2-7, the V gene TRBV12-3 or TRBV12-4; D unclear. The CDR3 has 13 residues. Trimming cost V 0 bases and J 2 bases, with 5 bases left between them. CDR3 bases: TGTGCCAGCAGTTTAGCCTGGGCCTACGAGCAGTACGTC. Translating it yields CASSLAWAYEQYV.

This clonotype appeared many times. V gene TRBV20-1 combines with J gene TRBJ1-4; 10 bases are a match to TRBD1. CDR3 size: 14 residues. Germline V lookup: CDR1 DFQATT, CDR2 SNEGSKA (reference sequence). V lost 7 bases and J lost 4; bases outside the gene matches: 6. In DNA, the CDR3 is TGCAGTGGTGGGACAGGGGCCATTAATGAAAAACTGTTTTTT. Protein: CSGGTGAINEKLFF.

This clonotype was observed a handful of times. The V gene is TRBV7-2, the J gene TRBJ2-7; 7 nucleotides line up with TRBD2. From germline, CDR1 is SGHTA and CDR2 FQGNSA. After removal of 0 bases from V and 2 bases from J, the junction contained 10 bases not matched to a gene. The CDR3 is made up of 17 amino acids. The CDR3 region is CASSLALWGTKTYEQYF. CDR3 coding DNA: TGTGCCAGCAGCTTAGCCCTTTGGGGGACTAAAACCTACGAGCAGTACTTC. Drawing the rest from reference TRBV7-2 and TRBJ2-7, the complete variable domain is GAGVSQSPSNKVTEKGKDVELRCDPISGHTALYWYRQSLGQGLEFLIYFQGNSAPDKSGLPSDRFSAERTGGSVSTLTIQRTQQEDSAVYLCASSLALWGTKTYEQYFGPGTRLTVT.

This clonotype was found many times. One junction end does not reproduce the germline sequence, and a read error may be involved. The chain links TRBV4-3 to TRBJ2-1; possibly TRBD1 for D (6 bases). There are 13 residues in the CDR3. Germline CDR1 and CDR2: LGHNA and YSLEER. The CDR3: CASSPRGYNEQFF. Written as DNA, the CDR3 is TGTGCCAGCAGCCCGAGGGGGTACAATGAGCAGTTCTTC.

This clonotype came up a few times. The rearrangement uses TRBV11-2 and TRBJ1-6, with 9 bases that match TRBD1. There are 18 residues in the CDR3. Looked up from germline, CDR1 is SGHAT and CDR2 is FQNNGV. The junction had 11 bases not matched to a gene; V was cut back by 4 bases and J by 4 bases. In nucleotides, the CDR3 is TGTGCCAGCAGCTCGGGACAGGGAGAATCCCTATATAATTCACCCCTCCACTTT. It translates to CASSSGQGESLYNSPLHF. The whole variable domain, filled in from reference TRBV11-2 and TRBJ1-6, reads EAGVAQSPRYKIIEKRQSVAFWCNPISGHATLYWYQQILGQGPKLLIQFQNNGVVDDSQLPKDRFSAERLKGVDSTLKIQPAKLEDSAVYLCASSSGQGESLYNSPLHFGNGTRLTVT.

The chain has TRBV29-1 and TRBJ1-2, with D unclear. The CDR3 has 15 residues. V was cut by 1 base and J by 8 bases, with 20 bases left in between. The germline gives CDR1 SQVTM, CDR2 ANQGSEA. The CDR3 spells CSVEAGFPRQGGYTF. The DNA of the CDR3 is TGCAGCGTTGAAGCGGGGTTTCCCCGGCAAGGAGGCTACACCTTC.

This clonotype was counted many times. Here the CDR3 DNA reads TGTGCCAGCAGCTTAGAAGGCATAATCGGCTACACCTTC. This codes for CASSLEGIIGYTF. The chain carries TRBV7-2 and TRBJ1-2; D call uncertain. V was trimmed by 1 base and J by 8 bases, leaving 11 bases between them. The V gene's germline CDR1 is SGHTA and CDR2 FQGNSA. The CDR3 covers 13 residues. Full variable domain (missing parts from reference TRBV7-2 and TRBJ1-2): GAGVSQSPSNKVTEKGKDVELRCDPISGHTALYWYRQSLGQGLEFLIYFQGNSAPDKSGLPSDRFSAERTGGSVSTLTIQRTQQEDSAVYLCASSLEGIIGYTFGSGTRLTVV.

The gene calls are TRBV20-1 and TRBJ2-3; D is undetermined. V lost 3 bases and J lost 6, with 22 bases in between. Germline CDR1 reads DFQATT; CDR2 reads SNEGSKA (reference sequence). This CDR3 has 16 residues. The CDR3 reads CSARLPPNLLEDTQYF. CDR3 DNA sequence: TGCAGTGCTAGGCTTCCCCCGAATCTACTCGAGGATACGCAGTATTTT.

The sample holds many counts of this clonotype. In nucleotides, the CDR3 is TGTGCCAGCAGTTTTTCGCCTCACAGGGATTCACCCCTCCACTTT. Its protein is CASSFSPHRDSPLHF. The rearrangement links TRBV28 to TRBJ1-6, with D perhaps TRBD1 (6 bases). This CDR3 has 15 residues. V was trimmed by 3 bases and J by 8 bases, leaving 14 bases between them. Looked up from germline, CDR1 is MDHEN and CDR2 is SYDVKM.

This clonotype has just a few counts. The genes are TRBV29-1 and TRBJ1-1; D possibly corresponds to TRBD1 (6 bases). CDR1 and CDR2 from the germline V gene are SQVTM and ANQGSEA. This CDR3 has 12 amino acids. Trimming stripped 6 bases from V and 1 base from J, with 9 bases between. CDR3 sequence reads: CSVMDRNTEAFF. The CDR3 DNA reads as TGCAGCGTGATGGACAGGAACACTGAAGCTTTCTTT.

V is TRBV15 and J is TRBJ1-1; the D is unclear. The germline gives CDR1 LNHNV, CDR2 YYDKDF (reference sequence). CDR3 size: 14 residues. Trimming pared 3 bases from V and 7 bases from J, leaving 15 bases between. CDR3 region: CATSSPWTAHEAFF. The CDR3 DNA reads as TGTGCCACCAGCAGCCCCTGGACGGCCCATGAAGCTTTCTTT.

This clonotype was observed at least ten times. The V call is TRBV12-3 or TRBV12-4, the J call TRBJ2-5; D tentatively fits TRBD1 or TRBD2 (5 bases each). The CDR3 has 13 amino acids. The V end lost 5 bases, the J end lost 5 bases, and 12 bases lay between the germline ends. DNA of the CDR3: TGTGCCAGCAGTAGGGCAGGGAGCGAGACCCAGTACTTC. Translating gives CASSRAGSETQYF.

The V and J genes are TRBV20-1 and TRBJ2-3; TRBD2 matches 8 bases. After removal of 3 bases from V and 5 bases from J, the junction contained 10 bases not matched to a gene. CDR1 and CDR2 (germline): DFQATT, SNEGSKA (reference sequence). The CDR3 is 15 residues long. The CDR3 region has the DNA TGCAGTGCTAGCCGCGGGACTAGGGGTGGAGATACGCAGTATTTT. Its protein product is CSASRGTRGGDTQYF.

Only a few counts were recorded for this clonotype. V usage is TRBV10-3 and J usage is TRBJ2-7; tentative D call: TRBD2 (6 bases). The CDR3 is 14 amino acids. V shed 5 bases and J shed 2 bases, with 13 bases lying between them. Looked up from germline, CDR1 is ENHRY and CDR2 is SYGVKD. This CDR3 reads CAISQGLLTYEQYV. The CDR3 DNA reads TGTGCCATCAGTCAGGGACTCTTAACCTACGAGCAGTACGTC.

In this sample, this clonotype turned up a few times. The CDR3 region is CASSPPGPGYEQYF. For the CDR3, the DNA is TGTGCCAGCTCCCCACCGGGACCGGGCTACGAGCAGTACTTC. This chain connects TRBV6-1 to TRBJ2-7, with D perhaps TRBD1 or TRBD2 (5 bases each). The ends were cut back, 8 bases at V and 3 bases at J, with 17 bases in the middle. The germline gives CDR1 MNHNS, CDR2 SASEGT. This CDR3 region has 14 residues.

At least ten counts were recorded for this clonotype. This sequence joins TRBV7-9 and TRBJ2-2; D may match TRBD1 or TRBD2 (5 bases each). V was pared by 4 bases and J by 1 base, with 7 bases between. The CDR3 is made up of 14 amino acids. Germline CDR1 reads SEHNR; CDR2 reads FQNEAQ (reference sequence). The CDR3 nucleotides read TGTGCCAGCAGCTGGGACCGGAACACCGGGGAGCTGTTTTTT. Translated, it gives CASSWDRNTGELFF. Full variable domain (outside the CDR3, taken from reference TRBV7-9 and TRBJ2-2): DTGVSQNPRHKITKRGQNVTFRCDPISEHNRLYWYRQTLGQGPEFLTYFQNEAQLEKSRLLSDRFSAERPKGSFSTLEIQRTEQGDSAMYLCASSWDRNTGELFFGEGSRLTVL.

The J gene is TRBJ2-6, the V gene TRBV9, with no clear D. The germline CDR1 and CDR2 sequences are SGDLS and YYNGEE. This CDR3 comprises 16 residues. V gave up 3 bases and J gave up 2 bases, with 12 bases separating them. The CDR3 reads CASSGLRRTGANVLTF. CDR3 nucleotides: TGTGCCAGCAGCGGGCTTAGGCGAACTGGGGCCAACGTCCTGACTTTC.

This clonotype was counted only a few times. The chain uses TRBV5-5 and TRBJ2-7; 8 bases agree with TRBD1. Germline values: CDR1 SGHKS, CDR2 YYEKEE (reference sequence). J gave up 2 bases and V 0 bases, and 1 base lay outside the gene matches. This CDR3 has 14 residues. The CDR3 loop reads CASSLEDRAYEQYV. The CDR3 DNA reads TGTGCCAGCAGCTTGGAGGACAGGGCCTACGAGCAGTACGTC.

This clonotype was counted between two and nine times. The chain carries TRBV29-1 and TRBJ2-5, with D possibly TRBD1 on 6 matching bases. Germline assignment: CDR1 SQVTM and CDR2 ANQGSEA. V was trimmed by 5 bases and J by 1 base, leaving 17 bases between them. The CDR3 is made up of 15 amino acids. The CDR3, as DNA: TGCAGCGTTTTAGACAGGTTGAAACTCCAAGAGACCCAGTACTTC. Its protein product is CSVLDRLKLQETQYF.

In DNA form, the CDR3 reads TGCAGTGCTAGAATGGGGAGCGGAGACACTGAAGCTTTCTTT. It translates to CSARMGSGDTEAFF. V usage is TRBV20-1 and J usage is TRBJ1-1; D ambiguous. Germline V CDR1 and CDR2: DFQATT, SNEGSKA (reference sequence). V lost 2 bases, J lost 3 bases, and 13 bases lay in between. CDR3 length equals 14 residues.

This clonotype was seen repeatedly, ten times or more. The CDR3 sequence: CASSLEDTGELFF. The CDR3 nucleotides are TGTGCCAGCAGCTTGGAGGACACCGGGGAGCTGTTTTTT. This chain joins TRBV5-6 and TRBJ2-2, with unresolved D. The V end was cut by 0 bases, the J end by 3 bases, with 3 bases between. The CDR3 is made up of 13 amino acids. Germline lookup yields CDR1 SGHDT and CDR2 YYEEEE.

There are many counts of this clonotype. This chain connects TRBV2 to TRBJ1-1; D gene ambiguous. Between the trimmed V and J ends, which lost 4 bases and 11 bases, there was a span of 2 bases. The germline CDR1 and CDR2 sequences are SNHLY and FYNNEI. CDR3 length equals 8 residues. The CDR3 spells CASSVAFF. The CDR3 DNA is TGTGCCAGCAGTGTCGCTTTCTTT.

The V gene is TRBV5-5, the J gene TRBJ2-7; D is undetermined. CDR1 SGHKS and CDR2 YYEKEE come from the germline V gene (reference sequence). Trimming pared 4 bases from V and 1 base from J, leaving 9 bases between. There are 13 residues in the CDR3. CDR3 sequence (DNA): TGTGCCAGCAGCCCTACAACTTCCTACGAGCAGTACGTC. Protein product: CASSPTTSYEQYV.

This clonotype was picked up a small number of times. This may be a read error: a much more frequent sequence differs by one nucleotide. The chain links TRBV27 to TRBJ1-1; D unresolved. Trimming removed 3 bases at V and 1 base at J, with 6 bases between. The CDR3 is 13 amino acids. CDR1 and CDR2 from the germline V gene are MNHEY and SMNVEV (reference sequence). The CDR3 region is CASSFWGNTEAFF. The CDR3 DNA is TGTGCCAGCAGTTTCTGGGGGAACACTGAAGCTTTCTTT.